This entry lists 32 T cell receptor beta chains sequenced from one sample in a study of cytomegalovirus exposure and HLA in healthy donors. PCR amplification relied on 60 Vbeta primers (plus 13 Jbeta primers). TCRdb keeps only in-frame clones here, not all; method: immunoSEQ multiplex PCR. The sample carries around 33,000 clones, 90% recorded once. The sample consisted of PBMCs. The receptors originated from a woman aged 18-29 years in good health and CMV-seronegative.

The CDR3 is CASRQNSNQPQHF. CDR3 coding DNA: TGTGCCAGCCGACAGAATAGCAATCAGCCCCAGCATTTT. The gene calls are TRBV6-5 and TRBJ1-5; the D gene is possibly TRBD1 (5 bases). With 8 bases removed from V and 0 bases from J, the gap between germline ends came to 8 bases. This CDR3 is 13 amino acids long. Germline lookup yields CDR1 MNHEY and CDR2 SVGAGI.

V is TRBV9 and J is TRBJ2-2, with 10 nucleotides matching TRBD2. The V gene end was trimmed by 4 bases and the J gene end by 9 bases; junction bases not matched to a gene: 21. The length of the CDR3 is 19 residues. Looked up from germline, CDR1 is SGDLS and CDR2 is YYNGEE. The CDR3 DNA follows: TGTGCCAGCAGCTCCACCACCTCTCTAGCGGGAGACCGGAGGTGGGAGCTGTTTTTT. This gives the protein CASSSTTSLAGDRRWELFF.

The CDR3 DNA reads TGTGCCAGCAGCCCCGCCGGACAGTCGTACGAGCAGTACTTC. This codes for CASSPAGQSYEQYF. The gene calls are TRBV7-2 and TRBJ2-7; D might be TRBD1 (6 bases). Trimming cost V 5 bases and J 4 bases, with 15 bases left between them. Germline values: CDR1 SGHTA, CDR2 FQGNSA. The CDR3 runs to 14 residues.

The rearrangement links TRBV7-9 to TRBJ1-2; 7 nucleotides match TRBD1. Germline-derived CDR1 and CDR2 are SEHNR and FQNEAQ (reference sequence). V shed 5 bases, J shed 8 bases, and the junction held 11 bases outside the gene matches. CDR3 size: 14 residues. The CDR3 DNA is TGTGCCAGCAGCGAAAGACAGGGCAGTCGAGGCTACACCTTC. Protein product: CASSERQGSRGYTF.

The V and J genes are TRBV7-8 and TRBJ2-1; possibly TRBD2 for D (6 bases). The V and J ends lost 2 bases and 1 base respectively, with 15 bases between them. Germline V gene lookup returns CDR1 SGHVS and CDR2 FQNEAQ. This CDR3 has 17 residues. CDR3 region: CASSLRSAGGSYNEQFF. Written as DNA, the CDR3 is TGTGCCAGCAGCTTACGGTCGGCCGGGGGTTCCTACAATGAGCAGTTCTTC.

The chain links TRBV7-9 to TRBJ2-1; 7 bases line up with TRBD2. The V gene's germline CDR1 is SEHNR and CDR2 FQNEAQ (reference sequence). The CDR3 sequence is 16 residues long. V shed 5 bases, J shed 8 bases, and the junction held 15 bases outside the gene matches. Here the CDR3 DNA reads TGTGCCAGCAGCCCGGCCGGTGGACTAGTAGAACATGAGCAGTTCTTC. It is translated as CASSPAGGLVEHEQFF.

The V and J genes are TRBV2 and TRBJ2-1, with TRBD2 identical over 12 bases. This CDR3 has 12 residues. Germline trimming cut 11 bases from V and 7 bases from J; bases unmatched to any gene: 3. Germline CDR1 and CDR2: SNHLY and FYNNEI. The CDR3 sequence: CAGGTSGNEQFF. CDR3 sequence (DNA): TGTGCCGGGGGGACTAGCGGGAATGAGCAGTTCTTC. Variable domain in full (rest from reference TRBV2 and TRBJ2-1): EPEVTQTPSHQVTQMGQEVILRCVPISNHLYFYWYRQILGQKVEFLVSFYNNEISEKSEIFDDQFSVERPDGSNFTLKIRSTKLEDSAMYFCAGGTSGNEQFFGPGTRLTVL.

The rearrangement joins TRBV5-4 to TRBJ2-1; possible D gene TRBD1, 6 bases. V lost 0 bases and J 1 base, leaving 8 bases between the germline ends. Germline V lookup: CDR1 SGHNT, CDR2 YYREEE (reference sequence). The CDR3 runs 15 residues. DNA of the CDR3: TGTGCCAGCAGCTTGGACGACAGGTCCTACAATGAGCAGTTCTTC. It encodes CASSLDDRSYNEQFF.

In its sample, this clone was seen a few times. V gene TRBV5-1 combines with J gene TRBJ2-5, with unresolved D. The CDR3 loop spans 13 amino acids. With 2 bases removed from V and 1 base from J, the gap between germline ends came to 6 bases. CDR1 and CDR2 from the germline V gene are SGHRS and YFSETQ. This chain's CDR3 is CASSFDSQETQYF. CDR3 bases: TGCGCCAGCAGCTTCGACTCCCAAGAGACCCAGTACTTC.

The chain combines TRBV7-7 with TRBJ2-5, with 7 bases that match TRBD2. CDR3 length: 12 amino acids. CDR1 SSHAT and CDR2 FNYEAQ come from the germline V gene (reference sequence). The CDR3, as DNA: TGTGGTGGTAGCGGGTACCAAGAGACCCAGTACTTC. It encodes CGGSGYQETQYF.

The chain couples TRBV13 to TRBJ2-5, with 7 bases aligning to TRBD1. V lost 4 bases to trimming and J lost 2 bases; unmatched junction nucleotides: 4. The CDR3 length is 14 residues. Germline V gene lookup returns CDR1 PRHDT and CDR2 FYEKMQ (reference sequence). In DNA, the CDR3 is TGTGCCAGCAGCTCCACGACAGGGCAAGAGACCCAGTACTTC. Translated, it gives CASSSTTGQETQYF.

Here the CDR3 reads CASSQGQGAGGYTF. CDR3 DNA sequence: TGTGCCAGCAGCCAAGGACAGGGGGCGGGAGGCTACACCTTC. The V gene is TRBV27, the J gene TRBJ1-2; 11 bases agree with TRBD1. V lost 6 bases and J lost 8; bases outside the gene matches: 8. This CDR3 has 14 amino acids. Germline V gene lookup returns CDR1 MNHEY and CDR2 SMNVEV (reference sequence).

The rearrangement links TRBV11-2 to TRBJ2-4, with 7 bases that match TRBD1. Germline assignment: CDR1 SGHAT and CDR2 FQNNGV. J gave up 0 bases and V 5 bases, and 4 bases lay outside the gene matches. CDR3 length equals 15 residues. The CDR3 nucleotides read TGTGCCAGCAGCACCCGACAGGGAGCCAAAAACATTCAGTACTTC. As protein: CASSTRQGAKNIQYF.

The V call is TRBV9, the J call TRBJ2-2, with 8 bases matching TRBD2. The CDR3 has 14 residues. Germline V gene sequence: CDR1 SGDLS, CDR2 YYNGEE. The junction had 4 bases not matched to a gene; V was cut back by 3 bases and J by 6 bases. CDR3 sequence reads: CASSESGSPGELFF. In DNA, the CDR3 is TGTGCCAGCAGCGAAAGCGGGAGCCCCGGGGAGCTGTTTTTT.

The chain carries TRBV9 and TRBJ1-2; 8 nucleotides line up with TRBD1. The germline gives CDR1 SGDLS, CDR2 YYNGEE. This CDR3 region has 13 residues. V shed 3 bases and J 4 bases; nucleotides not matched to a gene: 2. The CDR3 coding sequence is TGTGCCAGCAGCGCGGGACAGGCCTATGGCTACACCTTC. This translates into CASSAGQAYGYTF.

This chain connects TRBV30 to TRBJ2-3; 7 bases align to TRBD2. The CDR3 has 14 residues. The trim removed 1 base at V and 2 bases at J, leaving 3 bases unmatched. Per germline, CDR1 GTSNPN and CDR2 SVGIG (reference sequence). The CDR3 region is CAWSGGRATDTQYF. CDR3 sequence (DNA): TGTGCCTGGAGTGGTGGGAGGGCCACAGATACGCAGTATTTT.

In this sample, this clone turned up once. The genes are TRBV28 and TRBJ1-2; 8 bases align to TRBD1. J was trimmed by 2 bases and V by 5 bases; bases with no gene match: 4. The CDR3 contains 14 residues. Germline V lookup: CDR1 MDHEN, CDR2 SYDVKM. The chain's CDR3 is CASSPWTGNYGYTF. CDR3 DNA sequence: TGTGCCAGCAGTCCCTGGACAGGGAACTATGGCTACACCTTC.

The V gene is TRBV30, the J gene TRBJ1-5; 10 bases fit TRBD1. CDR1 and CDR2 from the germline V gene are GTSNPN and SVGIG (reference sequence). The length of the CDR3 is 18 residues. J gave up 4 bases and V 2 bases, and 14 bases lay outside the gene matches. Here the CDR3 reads CAWSFGTGVGPSNQPQHF. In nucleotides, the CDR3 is TGTGCCTGGAGTTTTGGGACAGGGGTCGGGCCTAGTAATCAGCCCCAGCATTTT.

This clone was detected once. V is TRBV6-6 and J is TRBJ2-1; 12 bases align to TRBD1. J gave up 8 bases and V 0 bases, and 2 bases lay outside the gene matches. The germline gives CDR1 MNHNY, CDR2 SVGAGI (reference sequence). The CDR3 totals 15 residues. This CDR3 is CASSYSWDRGHEQFF. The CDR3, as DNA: TGTGCCAGCAGTTACTCCTGGGACAGGGGGCATGAGCAGTTCTTC.

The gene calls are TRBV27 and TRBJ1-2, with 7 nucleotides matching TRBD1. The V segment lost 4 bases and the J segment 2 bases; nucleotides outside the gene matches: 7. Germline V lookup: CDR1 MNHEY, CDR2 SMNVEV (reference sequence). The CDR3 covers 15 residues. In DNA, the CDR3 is TGTGCCAGCAGTTCGTCAGGGGGGAGGAACTATGGCTACACCTTC. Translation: CASSSSGGRNYGYTF.

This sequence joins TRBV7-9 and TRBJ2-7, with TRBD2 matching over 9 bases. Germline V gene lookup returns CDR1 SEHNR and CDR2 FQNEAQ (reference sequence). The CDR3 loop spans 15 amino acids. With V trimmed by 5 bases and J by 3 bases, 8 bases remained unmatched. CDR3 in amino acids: CASSRLSGGRYEQYF. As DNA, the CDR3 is TGTGCCAGCAGCCGCCTGAGCGGGGGGCGCTACGAGCAGTACTTC. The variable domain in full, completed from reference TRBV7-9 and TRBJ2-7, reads DTGVSQNPRHKITKRGQNVTFRCDPISEHNRLYWYRQTLGQGPEFLTYFQNEAQLEKSRLLSDRFSAERPKGSFSTLEIQRTEQGDSAMYLCASSRLSGGRYEQYFGPGTRLTVT.

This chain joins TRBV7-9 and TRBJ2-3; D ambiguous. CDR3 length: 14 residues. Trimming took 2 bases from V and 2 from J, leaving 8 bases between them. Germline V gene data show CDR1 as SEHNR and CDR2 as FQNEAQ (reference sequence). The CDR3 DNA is TGTGCCAGCAGCTTACTTCAGAACACAGATACGCAGTATTTT. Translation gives CASSLLQNTDTQYF.

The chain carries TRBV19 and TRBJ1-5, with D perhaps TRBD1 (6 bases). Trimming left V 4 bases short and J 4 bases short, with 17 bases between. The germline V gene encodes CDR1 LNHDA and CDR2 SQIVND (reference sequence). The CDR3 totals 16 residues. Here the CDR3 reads CASSTKDSGGNQPQHF. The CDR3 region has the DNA TGTGCCAGTAGTACGAAGGACAGTGGTGGAAATCAGCCCCAGCATTTT.

CDR3 amino acids: CASSPGVDRSEQYF. The CDR3, as DNA: TGTGCCAGCAGCCCCGGAGTAGACCGGAGCGAGCAGTACTTC. The rearrangement uses TRBV6-5 and TRBJ2-7; no reliable D call. CDR3 length: 14 amino acids. CDR1 is MNHEY, CDR2 SVGAGI, per germline. V lost 6 bases to trimming and J lost 6 bases, with 18 bases between them.

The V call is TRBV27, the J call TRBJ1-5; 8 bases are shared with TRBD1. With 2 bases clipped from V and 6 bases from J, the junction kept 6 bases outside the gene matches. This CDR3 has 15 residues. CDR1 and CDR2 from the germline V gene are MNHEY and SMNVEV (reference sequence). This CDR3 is CASSLTAGGSQPQHF. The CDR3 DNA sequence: TGTGCCAGCAGTTTAACCGCAGGGGGCTCTCAGCCCCAGCATTTT.

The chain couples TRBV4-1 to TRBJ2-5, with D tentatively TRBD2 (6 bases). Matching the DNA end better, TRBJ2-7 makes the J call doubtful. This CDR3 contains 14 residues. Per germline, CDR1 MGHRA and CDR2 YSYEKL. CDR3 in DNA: TGCGCCAGCAGCCAGGGACTGGGGCAAGGCGAGCAGTACTTC. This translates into CASSQGLGQGEQYF.

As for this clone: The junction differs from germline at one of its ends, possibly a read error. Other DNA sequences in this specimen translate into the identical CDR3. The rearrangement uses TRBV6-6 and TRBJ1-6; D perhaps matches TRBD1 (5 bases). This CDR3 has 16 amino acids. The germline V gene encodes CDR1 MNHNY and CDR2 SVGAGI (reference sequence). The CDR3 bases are TGTGCCAGCAGGGGGCAGGGTAGCTCCTATAATTCCCCCCTCCACTTT. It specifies CASRGQGSSYNSPLHF.

The CDR3 DNA is TGTGCCAGCAGACCTGGACAGGGAGGTAGAGAAAAACTGTTTTTT. Its translation: CASRPGQGGREKLFF. The chain joins TRBV6-1 to TRBJ1-4; 8 bases agree with TRBD1. The germline CDR1 and CDR2 sequences are MNHNS and SASEGT. J was trimmed by 8 bases and V by 6 bases; bases with no gene match: 11. The CDR3 contains 15 residues.

This CDR3 is CASSYERGGLAEAFF. The DNA for the CDR3 is TGTGCCAGCAGTTACGAACGGGGAGGGTTGGCTGAAGCTTTCTTT. The chain links TRBV6-5 to TRBJ1-1; D unresolved. Trimming removed 2 bases at V and 6 bases at J, with 16 bases between. Germline-derived CDR1 and CDR2 are MNHEY and SVGAGI. CDR3 size: 15 residues.

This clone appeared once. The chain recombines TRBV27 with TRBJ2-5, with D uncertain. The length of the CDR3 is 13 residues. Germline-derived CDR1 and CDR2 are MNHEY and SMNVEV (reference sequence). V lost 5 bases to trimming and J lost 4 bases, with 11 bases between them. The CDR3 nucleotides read TGTGCCAGCAGTCCGCTCCGAGGAGAGACCCAGTACTTC. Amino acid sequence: CASSPLRGETQYF.

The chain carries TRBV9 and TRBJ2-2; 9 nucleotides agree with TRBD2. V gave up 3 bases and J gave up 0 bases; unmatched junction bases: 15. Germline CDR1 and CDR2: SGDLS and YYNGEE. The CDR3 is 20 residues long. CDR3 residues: CASSAPGGSGRLTNTGELFF. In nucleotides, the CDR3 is TGTGCCAGCAGCGCCCCTGGGGGCAGCGGGAGGCTCACGAACACCGGGGAGCTGTTTTTT.

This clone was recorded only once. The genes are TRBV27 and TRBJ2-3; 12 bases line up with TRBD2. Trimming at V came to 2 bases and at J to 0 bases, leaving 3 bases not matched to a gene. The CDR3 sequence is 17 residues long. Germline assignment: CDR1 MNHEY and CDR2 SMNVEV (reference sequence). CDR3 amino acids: CASSLGTSGFSTDTQYF. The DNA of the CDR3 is TGTGCCAGCAGTTTAGGGACTAGCGGGTTTAGCACAGATACGCAGTATTTT.